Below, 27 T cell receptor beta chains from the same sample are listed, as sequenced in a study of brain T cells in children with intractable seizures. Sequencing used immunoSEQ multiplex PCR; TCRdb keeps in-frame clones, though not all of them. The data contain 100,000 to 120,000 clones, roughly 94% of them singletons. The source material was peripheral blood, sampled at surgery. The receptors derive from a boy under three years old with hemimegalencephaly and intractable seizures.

The CDR3 sequence: CASSLQGLAESSSYNEQFF. CDR3 nucleotides: TGTGCCAGCAGCTTACAGGGACTAGCGGAATCGAGCTCCTACAATGAGCAGTTCTTC. The V and J genes are TRBV7-3 and TRBJ2-1; 11 nucleotides line up with TRBD2. There are 19 residues in the CDR3. Germline CDR1 and CDR2: SGHTA and FQGTGA. The ends lost 2 bases at V and 0 bases at J; junction bases unmatched: 9. Full variable domain (outside the CDR3, taken from reference TRBV7-3 and TRBJ2-1): GAGVSQTPSNKVTEKGKYVELRCDPISGHTALYWYRQSLGQGPEFLIYFQGTGAADDSGLPNDRFFAVRPEGSVSTLKIQRTERGDSAVYLCASSLQGLAESSSYNEQFFGPGTRLTVL.

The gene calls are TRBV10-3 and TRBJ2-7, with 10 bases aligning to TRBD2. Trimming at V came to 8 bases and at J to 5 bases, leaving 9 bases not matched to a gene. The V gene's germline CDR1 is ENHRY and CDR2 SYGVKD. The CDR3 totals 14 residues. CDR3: CAISPRLAGDEQYF. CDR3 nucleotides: TGTGCCATCTCCCCTCGCCTAGCGGGGGACGAGCAGTACTTC.

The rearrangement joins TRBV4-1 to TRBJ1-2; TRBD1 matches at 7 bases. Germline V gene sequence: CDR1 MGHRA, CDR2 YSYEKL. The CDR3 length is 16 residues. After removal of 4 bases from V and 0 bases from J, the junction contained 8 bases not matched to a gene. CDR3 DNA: TGCGCCAGCAGCCCACGAGGGGGGACAGCTAACTATGGCTACACCTTC. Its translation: CASSPRGGTANYGYTF.

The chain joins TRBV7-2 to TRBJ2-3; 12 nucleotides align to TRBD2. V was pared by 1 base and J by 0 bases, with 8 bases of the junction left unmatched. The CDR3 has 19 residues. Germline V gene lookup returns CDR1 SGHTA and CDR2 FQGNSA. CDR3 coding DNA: TGTGCCAGCAGCTTAGGGTCTCGGACTAGCGGGGTTAGCACAGATACGCAGTATTTT. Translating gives CASSLGSRTSGVSTDTQYF.

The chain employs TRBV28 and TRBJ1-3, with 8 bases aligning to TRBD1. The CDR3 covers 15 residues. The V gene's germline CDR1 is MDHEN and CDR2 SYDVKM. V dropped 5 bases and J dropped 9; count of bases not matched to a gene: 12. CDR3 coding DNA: TGTGCCAGCAGTCTCCGAGACAGGGGTTCGACCACCATATATTTT. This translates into CASSLRDRGSTTIYF.

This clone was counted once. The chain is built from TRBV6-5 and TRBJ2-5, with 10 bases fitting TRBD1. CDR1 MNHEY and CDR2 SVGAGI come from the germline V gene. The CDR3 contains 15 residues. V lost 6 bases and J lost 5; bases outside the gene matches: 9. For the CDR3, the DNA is TGTGCCAGCAGAATCCGGGACAGGGGTTGGGAGACCCAGTACTTC. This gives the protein CASRIRDRGWETQYF.

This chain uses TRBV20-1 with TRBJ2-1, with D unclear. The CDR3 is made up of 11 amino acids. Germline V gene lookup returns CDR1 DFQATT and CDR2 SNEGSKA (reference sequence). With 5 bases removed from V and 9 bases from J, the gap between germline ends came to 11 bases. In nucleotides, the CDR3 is TGCAGTGCTGCCCTAATCGGTGAGCAGTTCTTC. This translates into CSAALIGEQFF.

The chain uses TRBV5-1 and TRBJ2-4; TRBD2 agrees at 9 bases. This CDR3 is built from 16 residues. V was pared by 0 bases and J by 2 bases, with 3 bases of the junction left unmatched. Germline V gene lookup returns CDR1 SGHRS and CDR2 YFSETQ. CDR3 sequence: CASSLGTSVTKNIQYF. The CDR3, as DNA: TGCGCCAGCAGCTTGGGGACTAGCGTAACCAAAAACATTCAGTACTTC.

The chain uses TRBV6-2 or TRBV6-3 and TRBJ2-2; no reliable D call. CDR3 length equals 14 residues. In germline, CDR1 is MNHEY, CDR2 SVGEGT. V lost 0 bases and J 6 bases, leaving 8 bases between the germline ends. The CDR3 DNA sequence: TGTGCCAGCAGTTACTCGAACTCGGCCGGGGAGCTGTTTTTT. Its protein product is CASSYSNSAGELFF.

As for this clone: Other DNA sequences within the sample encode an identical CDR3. The chain's CDR3 is CASSLVETQYF. The CDR3, as DNA: TGCGCCAGCAGCTTGGTCGAGACCCAGTACTTC. The chain has TRBV5-1 and TRBJ2-5; D is undetermined. The germline gives CDR1 SGHRS, CDR2 YFSETQ. Between the trimmed V and J ends, which lost 0 bases and 5 bases, there was a span of 2 bases. The CDR3 is made up of 11 amino acids.

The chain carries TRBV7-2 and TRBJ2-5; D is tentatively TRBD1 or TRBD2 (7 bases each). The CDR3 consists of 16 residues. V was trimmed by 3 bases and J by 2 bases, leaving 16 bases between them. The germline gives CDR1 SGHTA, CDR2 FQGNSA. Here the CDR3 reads CASSFSTGRGQETQYF. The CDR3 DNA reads TGTGCCAGCAGCTTCTCGACAGGGAGGGGGCAAGAGACCCAGTACTTC.

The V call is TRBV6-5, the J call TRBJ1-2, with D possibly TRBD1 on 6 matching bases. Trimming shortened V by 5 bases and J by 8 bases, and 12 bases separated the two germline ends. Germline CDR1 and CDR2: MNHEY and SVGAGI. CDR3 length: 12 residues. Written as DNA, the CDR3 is TGTGCCAGCAGTCCCCAGACAGGAGGCTACACCTTC. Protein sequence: CASSPQTGGYTF.

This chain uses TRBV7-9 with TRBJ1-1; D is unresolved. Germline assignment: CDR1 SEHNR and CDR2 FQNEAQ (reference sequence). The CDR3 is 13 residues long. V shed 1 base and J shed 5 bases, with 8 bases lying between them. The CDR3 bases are TGTGCCAGCAGCTTAGGGTCAGTGACTGAAGCTTTCTTT. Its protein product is CASSLGSVTEAFF.

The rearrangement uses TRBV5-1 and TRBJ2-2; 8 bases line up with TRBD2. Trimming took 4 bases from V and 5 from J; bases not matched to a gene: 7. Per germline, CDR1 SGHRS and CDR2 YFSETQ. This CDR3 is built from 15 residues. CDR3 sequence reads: CASSTGLGGTGELFF. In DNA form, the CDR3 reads TGCGCCAGCAGCACGGGACTAGGGGGTACCGGGGAGCTGTTTTTT.

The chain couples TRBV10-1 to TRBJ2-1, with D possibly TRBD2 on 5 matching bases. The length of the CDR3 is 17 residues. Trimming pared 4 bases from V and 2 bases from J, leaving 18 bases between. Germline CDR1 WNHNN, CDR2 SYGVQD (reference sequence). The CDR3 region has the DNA TGCGCCAGCAGTGGACCCGACTGGTGCGGGCCCTACAATGAGCAGTTCTTC. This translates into CASSGPDWCGPYNEQFF.

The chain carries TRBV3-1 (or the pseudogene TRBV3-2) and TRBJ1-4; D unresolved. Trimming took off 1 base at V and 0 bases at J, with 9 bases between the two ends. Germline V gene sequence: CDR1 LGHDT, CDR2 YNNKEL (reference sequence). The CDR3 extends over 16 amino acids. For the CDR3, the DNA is TGTGCCAGCAGCCAAGTGCAGTCATCAACTAATGAAAAACTGTTTTTT. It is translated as CASSQVQSSTNEKLFF.

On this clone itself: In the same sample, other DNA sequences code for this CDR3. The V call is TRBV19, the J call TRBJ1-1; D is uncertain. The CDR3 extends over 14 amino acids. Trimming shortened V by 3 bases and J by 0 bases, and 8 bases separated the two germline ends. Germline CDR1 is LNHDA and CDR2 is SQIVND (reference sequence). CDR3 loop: CASSMSGLNTEAFF. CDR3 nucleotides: TGTGCCAGTAGTATGTCTGGGCTGAACACTGAAGCTTTCTTT.

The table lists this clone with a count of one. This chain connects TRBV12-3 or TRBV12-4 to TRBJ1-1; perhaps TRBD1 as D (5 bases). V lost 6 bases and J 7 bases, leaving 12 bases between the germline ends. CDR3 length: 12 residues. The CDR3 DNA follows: TGTGCCAGCAGAGACAGCCTACTTGAAGCTTTCTTT. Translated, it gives CASRDSLLEAFF.

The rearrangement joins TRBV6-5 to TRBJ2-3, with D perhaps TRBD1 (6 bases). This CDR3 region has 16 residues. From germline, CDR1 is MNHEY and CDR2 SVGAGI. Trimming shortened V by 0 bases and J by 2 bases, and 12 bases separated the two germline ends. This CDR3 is CASSYSQGTLTDTQYF. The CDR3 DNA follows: TGTGCCAGCAGTTACTCACAGGGAACCCTCACAGATACGCAGTATTTT.

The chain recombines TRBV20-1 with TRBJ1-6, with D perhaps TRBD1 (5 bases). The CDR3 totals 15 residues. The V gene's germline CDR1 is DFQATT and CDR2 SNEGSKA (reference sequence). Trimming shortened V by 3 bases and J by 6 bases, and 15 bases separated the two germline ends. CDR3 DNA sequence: TGCAGTGCTAGTGTAGCGCAGGGCGGTAATTCACCCCTCCACTTT. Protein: CSASVAQGGNSPLHF.

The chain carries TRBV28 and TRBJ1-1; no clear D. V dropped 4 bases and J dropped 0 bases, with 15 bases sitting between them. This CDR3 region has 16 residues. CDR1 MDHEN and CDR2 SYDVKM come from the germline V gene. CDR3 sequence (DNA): TGTGCCAGCAGTTCCCTTGGGGAAGGGATGAACACTGAAGCTTTCTTT. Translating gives CASSSLGEGMNTEAFF.

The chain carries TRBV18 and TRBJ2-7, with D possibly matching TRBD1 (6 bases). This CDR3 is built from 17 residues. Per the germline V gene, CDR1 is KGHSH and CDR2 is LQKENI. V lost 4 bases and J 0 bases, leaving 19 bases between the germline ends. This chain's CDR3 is CASSLLMGAGSSYEQYF. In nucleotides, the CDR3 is TGTGCCAGCTCACTATTAATGGGGGCCGGCAGCTCCTACGAGCAGTACTTC.

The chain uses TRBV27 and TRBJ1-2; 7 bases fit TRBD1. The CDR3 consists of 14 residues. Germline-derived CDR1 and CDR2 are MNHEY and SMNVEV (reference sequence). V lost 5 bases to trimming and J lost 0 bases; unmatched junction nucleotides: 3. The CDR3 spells CASSRGTANYGYTF. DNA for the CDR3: TGTGCCAGCAGTCGCGGGACAGCTAACTATGGCTACACCTTC.

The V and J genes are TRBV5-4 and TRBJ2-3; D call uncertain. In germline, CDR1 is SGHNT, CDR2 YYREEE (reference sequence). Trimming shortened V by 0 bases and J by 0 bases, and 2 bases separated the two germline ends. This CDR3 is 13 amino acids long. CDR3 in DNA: TGTGCCAGCAGCTTGGCTAGCACAGATACGCAGTATTTT. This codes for CASSLASTDTQYF.

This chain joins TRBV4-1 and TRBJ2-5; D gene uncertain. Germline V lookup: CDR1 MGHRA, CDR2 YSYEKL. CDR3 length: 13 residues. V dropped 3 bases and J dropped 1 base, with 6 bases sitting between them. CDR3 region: CASSQGSQETQYF. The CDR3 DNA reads TGCGCCAGCAGCCAGGGCTCCCAAGAGACCCAGTACTTC.

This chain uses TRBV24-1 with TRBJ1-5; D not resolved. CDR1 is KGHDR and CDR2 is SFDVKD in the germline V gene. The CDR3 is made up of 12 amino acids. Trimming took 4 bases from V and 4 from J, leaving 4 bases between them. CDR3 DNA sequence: TGTGCCACCAGTGACCTTAATCAGCCCCAGCATTTT. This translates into CATSDLNQPQHF.

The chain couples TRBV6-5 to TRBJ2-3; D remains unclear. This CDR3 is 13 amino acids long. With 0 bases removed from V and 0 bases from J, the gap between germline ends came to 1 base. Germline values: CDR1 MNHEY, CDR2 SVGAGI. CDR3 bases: TGTGCCAGCAGTTACTCGAGCACAGATACGCAGTATTTT. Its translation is CASSYSSTDTQYF.